This T cell receptor (beta chain) was recorded in a study of T cells after yellow fever vaccination. CDR3 length: 10 amino acids. From germline, CDR1 is MDHEN and CDR2 SYDVKM. Between the trimmed V and J ends, which lost 6 bases and 13 bases, there was a span of 10 bases. TCRdb re-called the 5' RACE reads with MiXCR, one entry per CDR3 protein. This table has 300,000 to 400,000 distinct CDR3 sequences, about 12% appearing once. The source of this sequence is a man aged 18 to 29 who received the YFV17D yellow fever vaccine. The chain carries TRBV28 and TRBJ2-1, with D perhaps TRBD1 (5 bases). The sequences come from CD4+ T cells sorted from PBMCs, collected 15 days after the yellow fever booster vaccination. CDR3 in DNA: TGTGCCAGCAGGGACAAAAGACAGTTCTTC. This gives the protein CASRDKRQFF.